This T cell receptor (beta chain) was sequenced for a study of shared clonotypes between healthy human individuals. Naive CD8 cells, CD45RO-negative and positively selected for CCR7, excluded terminally differentiated effector memory CD45RA+ cells. Generated by immunoSEQ multiplex PCR, the TCRdb table keeps only in-frame clones and is missing some. This sample has some 2.1 million clones, with 90% to 95% found just once. V trimming: 6 bases; J trimming: 7 bases; junction bases outside the gene matches: 4. The CDR3 spans 14 residues. Germline values: CDR1 SGHAT, CDR2 FQNNGV. The sequence came from a man between 18 and 35 years old in good health. Some clones in this sample may be carry-over from other donors' samples. Sequences were obtained from naive CD8+ T cells from PBMCs. This chain connects TRBV11-2 to TRBJ2-3, with 13 bases identical to TRBD2. The CDR3 DNA follows: TGTGCCAGCAGGCCGACTAGCGGGAGGTATACGCAGTATTTT. Protein sequence: CASRPTSGRYTQYF.